One and the same sample provided the 18 T cell receptor beta chains below, sequenced in a study of long-term antiretroviral therapy in people with HIV. Version v3.0 of the immunoSEQ assay was performed at survey level. The data were produced by immunoSEQ multiplex PCR, yet TCRdb's version contains in-frame clones alone and is incomplete. The sample includes about 22,000 clones, more than 75% of them seen just once. The sample consisted of unsorted PBMCs, taken 2.3 years after starting antiretroviral therapy. The source is a man between 60 and 75 years old with HIV.

The chain employs TRBV19 and TRBJ1-1; the D is unclear. This CDR3 has 13 residues. Germline V CDR1 and CDR2: LNHDA, SQIVND (reference sequence). V dropped 1 base and J dropped 8 bases, with 11 bases sitting between them. The CDR3: CASSIAGLTEAFF. CDR3 coding DNA: TGTGCCAGTAGTATAGCCGGCCTGACCGAAGCTTTCTTT.

The chain couples TRBV7-7 to TRBJ2-3, with 11 bases matching TRBD2. This CDR3 has 16 residues. Germline V gives CDR1 SSHAT, CDR2 FNYEAQ (reference sequence). The J segment lost 2 bases and the V segment lost 5 bases, leaving 6 bases of the junction unmatched. DNA for the CDR3: TGTGCCAGCAGCGCCGGGACTAGCGGATTCACAGATACGCAGTATTTT. It translates to CASSAGTSGFTDTQYF.

The chain uses TRBV5-4 and TRBJ2-3; D is tentatively TRBD1 or TRBD2 (6 bases each). Trimming pared 3 bases from V and 3 bases from J, leaving 14 bases between. The CDR3 covers 15 residues. Germline V gene data show CDR1 as SGHNT and CDR2 as YYREEE (reference sequence). CDR3 bases: TGTGCCAGCAGCTCGCCCTGGGGGGCAACAGATACGCAGTATTTT. The encoded protein is CASSSPWGATDTQYF.

The chain employs TRBV2 and TRBJ2-1; D gene ambiguous. Trimming removed 4 bases from V and 9 bases from J, with 4 bases in between. Germline CDR1 reads SNHLY; CDR2 reads FYNNEI. The CDR3 runs to 10 residues. The CDR3 coding sequence is TGTGCCAGCAGTGTGGGTGAGCAGTTCTTC. This translates into CASSVGEQFF.

The chain employs TRBV7-6 and TRBJ2-5; 9 bases are shared with TRBD2. Germline V gene data show CDR1 as SGHVS and CDR2 as FNYEAQ. The CDR3 contains 16 residues. With 4 bases clipped from V and 2 bases from J, the junction kept 8 bases outside the gene matches. The CDR3 loop reads CASSSLAGGPQETQYF. The CDR3 DNA follows: TGTGCCAGCAGCTCCCTGGCGGGGGGGCCTCAAGAGACCCAGTACTTC. Combining the CDR3 with reference TRBV7-6 and TRBJ2-5 gives the whole variable domain GAGVSQSPRYKVTKRGQDVALRCDPISGHVSLYWYRQALGQGPEFLTYFNYEAQQDKSGLPNDRFSAERPEGSISTLTIQRTEQRDSAMYRCASSSLAGGPQETQYFGPGTRLLVL.

The chain couples TRBV2 to TRBJ2-3; D gene unclear. The germline gives CDR1 SNHLY, CDR2 FYNNEI. Between the trimmed V and J ends, which lost 6 bases and 5 bases, there was a span of 18 bases. There are 15 residues in the CDR3. CDR3 protein: CASRGQSKRVDTQYF. In DNA, the CDR3 is TGTGCCAGCAGGGGTCAGTCTAAACGGGTAGATACGCAGTATTTT.

The chain carries TRBV2 and TRBJ1-6; the D is unclear. CDR3 length: 11 residues. Trimming removed 3 bases at V and 9 bases at J, with 3 bases between. The germline V gene has CDR1 SNHLY and CDR2 FYNNEI. CDR3 in amino acids: CASSEPSPLHF. DNA for the CDR3: TGTGCCAGCAGTGAGCCTTCACCCCTCCACTTT.

The rearrangement joins TRBV27 to TRBJ2-7; D might be TRBD1 (6 bases). Deletions cut 4 bases from V and 3 bases from J, with 10 bases between. The CDR3 loop spans 13 amino acids. The V gene's germline CDR1 is MNHEY and CDR2 SMNVEV (reference sequence). This CDR3 is CASSYRDSYEQYF. In nucleotides, the CDR3 is TGTGCCAGCAGTTACAGGGATAGCTACGAGCAGTACTTC.

This clone was detected only a few times. The V gene is TRBV9, the J gene TRBJ2-1, with a tentative D call TRBD2 (6 bases). V gave up 6 bases and J gave up 5 bases, with 9 bases separating them. Germline V CDR1 and CDR2: SGDLS, YYNGEE. This CDR3 contains 12 residues. The CDR3 here is CASNTGDNEQFF. As DNA, the CDR3 is TGTGCCAGCAATACGGGGGACAATGAGCAGTTCTTC.

Only a few counts were recorded for this clone. The rearrangement uses TRBV5-1 and TRBJ1-5; D remains ambiguous. Trimming took 3 bases from V and 1 from J, leaving 5 bases between them. Germline V gene data show CDR1 as SGHRS and CDR2 as YFSETQ. The CDR3 extends over 13 amino acids. CDR3 sequence reads: CASSSDSNQPQHF. For the CDR3, the DNA is TGCGCCAGCAGCTCGGACAGCAATCAGCCCCAGCATTTT. Combining the CDR3 with reference TRBV5-1 and TRBJ1-5 gives the whole variable domain KAGVTQTPRYLIKTRGQQVTLSCSPISGHRSVSWYQQTPGQGLQFLFEYFSETQRNKGNFPGRFSGRQFSNSRSEMNVSTLELGDSALYLCASSSDSNQPQHFGDGTRLSIL.

The chain recombines TRBV5-1 with TRBJ2-5, with 10 bases fitting TRBD1. The germline V gene encodes CDR1 SGHRS and CDR2 YFSETQ. V lost 4 bases, J lost 1 base, and 4 bases stayed unmatched. The CDR3 is 15 amino acids. The CDR3 reads CASSEGTGAQETQYF. The CDR3, as DNA: TGCGCCAGCAGCGAAGGGACAGGGGCCCAAGAGACCCAGTACTTC.

The V call is TRBV7-9, the J call TRBJ1-1, with D hard to call. V lost 5 bases and J lost 1, with 8 bases in between. CDR1 and CDR2 from the germline V gene are SEHNR and FQNEAQ (reference sequence). CDR3 length: 13 residues. For the CDR3, the DNA is TGTGCCAGCAGCCAATATACGAACACTGAAGCTTTCTTT. Translated: CASSQYTNTEAFF.

This chain links TRBV5-6 with TRBJ2-5; the D gene could be TRBD1 or TRBD2 (5 bases each). The J call could be wrong; TRBJ2-7 is a better fit for the DNA end. The CDR3 is 16 amino acids. CDR1 and CDR2 from the germline V gene are SGHDT and YYEEEE. CDR3 sequence: CASSLFSWDDWDEQYF. The CDR3 region has the DNA TGTGCCAGCAGCTTGTTTAGTTGGGACGACTGGGACGAGCAGTACTTC.

The genes are TRBV2 and TRBJ1-4, with 7 bases matching TRBD1. The V gene's germline CDR1 is SNHLY and CDR2 FYNNEI. V lost 4 bases to trimming and J lost 4 bases; unmatched junction nucleotides: 6. CDR3 length: 15 amino acids. In DNA, the CDR3 is TGTGCCAGCAGTGGTTTGACAGGGCATAATGAAAAACTGTTTTTT. Protein: CASSGLTGHNEKLFF.

The chain carries TRBV5-1 and TRBJ1-6; TRBD1 aligns across 10 bases. There are 17 residues in the CDR3. Germline loops: CDR1 SGHRS, CDR2 YFSETQ. The J segment lost 9 bases and the V segment lost 2 bases, leaving 11 bases of the junction unmatched. The CDR3 nucleotides read TGCGCCAGCAGCTTTATTATGACAGGGGGCTCTGTTTCACCCCTCCACTTT. It yields the protein CASSFIMTGGSVSPLHF.

The chain recombines TRBV28 with TRBJ2-7; a weak D match, TRBD1 (5 bases). This CDR3 has 12 amino acids. CDR1 and CDR2 from the germline V gene are MDHEN and SYDVKM. Trimming pared 8 bases from V and 3 bases from J, leaving 11 bases between. The CDR3 sequence: CASQGSNYEQYF. In nucleotides, the CDR3 is TGTGCCAGCCAGGGAAGCAACTACGAGCAGTACTTC.

The rearrangement links TRBV28 to TRBJ2-7; TRBD2 might be the D (5 bases). The ends were cut back, 7 bases at V and 5 bases at J, with 9 bases in the middle. The V gene's germline CDR1 is MDHEN and CDR2 SYDVKM. The CDR3 has 11 residues. CDR3 sequence (DNA): TGTGCCAGCACCCTCGGGGACGAGCAGTACTTC. Its translation: CASTLGDEQYF. Based on the CDR3 plus reference TRBV28 and TRBJ2-7, the full variable domain is DVKVTQSSRYLVKRTGEKVFLECVQDMDHENMFWYRQDPGLGLRLIYFSYDVKMKEKGDIPEGYSVSREKKERFSLILESASTNQTSMYLCASTLGDEQYFGPGTRLTVT.

V gene TRBV7-3 combines with J gene TRBJ2-2; D is ambiguous. Trimming took off 6 bases at V and 5 bases at J, with 10 bases between the two ends. The CDR3 has 13 amino acids. Per the germline V gene, CDR1 is SGHTA and CDR2 is FQGTGA. DNA of the CDR3: TGTGCCAGCAGGGTCCGTGGAACCGGGGAGCTGTTTTTT. Its translation: CASRVRGTGELFF.